The present T cell receptor (beta chain) was sequenced within a study of Ad26.COV2.S vaccination and SARS-CoV-2 variants. Study as a whole: Donor participated within the Ad26.COV2.S arm of the COV1001 trial. Once or twice, 56 days apart, Ad26.COV2.S was delivered intramuscularly.

On this clone: Its specificity is not known.

The trim removed 3 bases at V and 4 bases at J, leaving 6 bases unmatched. The CDR3 spans 15 residues. Looked up from germline, CDR1 is LGHNA and CDR2 is YNFKEQ. Notes on the study in general: Placebo recipients trailed vaccine recipients in spike-specific TCR breadth.

Sequencing was performed with immunoSEQ multiplex PCR; in TCRdb, only in-frame clones are kept and a portion is missing. The top ten hold roughly 10% of the sample, which has about 240,000 clones, approximately 90% seen once. Treatment meaning: some 19 received Ad26.COV2.S at low or high dose, single or two shots; about five received placebo; per-sample allocation not given. Collection of the samples took place on day 63 after the first injection of vaccine or placebo. Here the sequenced sample was peripheral blood, taken in a trial of Ad26.COV2.S vaccine versus placebo. The sequence was collected from a person aged 18 to 65 who received the Ad26.COV2.S COVID-19 vaccine or a placebo. The chain couples TRBV4-2 to TRBJ2-3; TRBD2 agrees at 8 bases. In DNA form, the CDR3 reads TGTGCCAGCAGCCAGGATAGCGGGATATCAGATACGCAGTATTTT. As protein: CASSQDSGISDTQYF.